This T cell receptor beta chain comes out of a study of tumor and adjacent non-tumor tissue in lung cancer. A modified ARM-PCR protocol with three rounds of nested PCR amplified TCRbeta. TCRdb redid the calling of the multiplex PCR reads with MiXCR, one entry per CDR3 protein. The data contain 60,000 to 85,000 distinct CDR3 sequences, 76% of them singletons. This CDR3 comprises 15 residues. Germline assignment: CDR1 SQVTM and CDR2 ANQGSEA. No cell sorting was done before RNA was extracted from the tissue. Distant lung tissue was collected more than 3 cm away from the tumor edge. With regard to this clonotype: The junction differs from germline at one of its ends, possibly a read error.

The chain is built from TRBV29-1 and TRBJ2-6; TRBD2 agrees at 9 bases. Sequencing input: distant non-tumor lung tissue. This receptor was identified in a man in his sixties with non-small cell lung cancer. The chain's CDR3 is CSIAAGGTGTNALTF. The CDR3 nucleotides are TGCAGCATTGCAGCGGGAGGTACTGGGACCAACGCCCTGACTTTC.